The subject of this entry is one TCR beta chain. The target antigen is unknown. An end of the junction differs from the germline gene, which may be a read error. The germline V gene encodes CDR1 DFQATT and CDR2 SNEGSKA (reference sequence). The CDR3 runs to 15 residues. This sample is part of a study of tumor and adjacent non-tumor tissue in lung cancer. Study information: Approximately 4.2 million productive TCRbeta reads were obtained per sample on average.

The library came from three nested PCR rounds adapted from ARM-PCR protocols. One entry per CDR3 protein results from TCRdb running MiXCR on the multiplex PCR reads. Of 81,000 or so distinct CDR3 sequences in the sample, 75% to 90% were seen once. The study, taken as a whole, reports: Significantly higher TCR diversity was found in tumor than normal lung. Tumor repertoires had a smaller top 100 clone share than normal lung.

RNA was extracted from bulk tissue without any cell sorting. Chemotherapy-naive patients with new lung cancer underwent thoracic surgery in China, August–late 2014. The chain combines TRBV20-1 with TRBJ2-2, with D tentatively TRBD2 (7 bases). The sample comprised lung tumor tissue. The receptor's source is a woman in her forties or fifties with non-small cell lung cancer. CDR3 sequence: CSARRGGRDTGELFF. The CDR3 coding sequence is TGCAGTGCTAGAAGGGGGGGGAGAGACACCGGGGAGCTGTTCTTT.